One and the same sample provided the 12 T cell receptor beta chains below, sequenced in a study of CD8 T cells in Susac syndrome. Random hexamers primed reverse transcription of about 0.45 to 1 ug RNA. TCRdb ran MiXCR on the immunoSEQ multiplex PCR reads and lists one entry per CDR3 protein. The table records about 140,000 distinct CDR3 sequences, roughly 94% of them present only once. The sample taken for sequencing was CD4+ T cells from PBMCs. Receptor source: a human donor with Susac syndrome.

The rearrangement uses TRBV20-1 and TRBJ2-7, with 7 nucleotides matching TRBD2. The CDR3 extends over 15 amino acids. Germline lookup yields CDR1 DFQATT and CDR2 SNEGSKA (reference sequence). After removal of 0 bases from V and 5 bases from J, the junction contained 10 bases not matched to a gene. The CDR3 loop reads CSARDPRLAWNEQYF. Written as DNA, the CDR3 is TGCAGTGCTAGAGATCCCCGACTAGCTTGGAACGAGCAGTACTTC.

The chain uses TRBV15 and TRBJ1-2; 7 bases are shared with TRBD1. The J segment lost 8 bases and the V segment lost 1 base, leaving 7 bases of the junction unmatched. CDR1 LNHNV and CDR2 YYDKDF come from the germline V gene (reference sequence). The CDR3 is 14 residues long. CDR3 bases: TGTGCCACCAGCAGAGGATCGACAGGGCGCGGCTACACCTTC. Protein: CATSRGSTGRGYTF.

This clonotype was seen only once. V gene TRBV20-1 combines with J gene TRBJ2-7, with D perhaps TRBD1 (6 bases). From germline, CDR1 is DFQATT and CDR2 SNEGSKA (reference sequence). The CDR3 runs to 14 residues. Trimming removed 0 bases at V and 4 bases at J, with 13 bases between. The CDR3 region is CSARDSWTAYEQYF. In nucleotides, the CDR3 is TGCAGTGCTAGAGATTCTTGGACAGCTTACGAGCAGTACTTC.

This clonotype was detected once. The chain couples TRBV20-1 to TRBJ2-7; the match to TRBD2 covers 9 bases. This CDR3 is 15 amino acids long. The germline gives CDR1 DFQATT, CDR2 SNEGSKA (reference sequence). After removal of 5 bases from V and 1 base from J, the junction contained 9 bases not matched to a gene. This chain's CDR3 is CSAPLPRGGSYEQYF. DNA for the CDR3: TGCAGTGCTCCCCTACCGCGGGGGGGATCCTACGAGCAGTACTTC.

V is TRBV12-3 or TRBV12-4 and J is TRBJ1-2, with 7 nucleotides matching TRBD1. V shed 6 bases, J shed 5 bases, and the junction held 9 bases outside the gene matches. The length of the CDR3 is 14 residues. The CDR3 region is CASRPGGQSYGYTF. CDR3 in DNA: TGTGCCAGCAGGCCGGGGGGACAGTCTTATGGCTACACCTTC.

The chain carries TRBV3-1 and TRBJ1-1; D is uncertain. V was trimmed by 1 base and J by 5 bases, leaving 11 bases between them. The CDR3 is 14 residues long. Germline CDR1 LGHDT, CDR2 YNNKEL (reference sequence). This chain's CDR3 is CASSQVAGKTEAFF. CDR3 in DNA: TGTGCCAGCAGCCAAGTAGCGGGTAAGACTGAAGCTTTCTTT.

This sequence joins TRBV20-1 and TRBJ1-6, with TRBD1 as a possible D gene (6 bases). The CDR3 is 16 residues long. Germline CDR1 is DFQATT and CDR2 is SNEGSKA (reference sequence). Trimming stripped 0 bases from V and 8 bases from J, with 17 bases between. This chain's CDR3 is CSARDGVQGEDSPLHF. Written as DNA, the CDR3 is TGCAGTGCTAGAGATGGGGTACAGGGTGAGGATTCACCCCTCCACTTT.

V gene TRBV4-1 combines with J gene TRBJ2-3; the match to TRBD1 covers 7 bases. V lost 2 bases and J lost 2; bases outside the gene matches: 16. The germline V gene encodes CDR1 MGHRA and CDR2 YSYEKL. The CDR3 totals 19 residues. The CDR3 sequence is CASSQRGLTGTENTDTQYF. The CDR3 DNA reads TGCGCCAGCAGCCAAAGAGGATTAACCGGGACAGAAAACACAGATACGCAGTATTTT.

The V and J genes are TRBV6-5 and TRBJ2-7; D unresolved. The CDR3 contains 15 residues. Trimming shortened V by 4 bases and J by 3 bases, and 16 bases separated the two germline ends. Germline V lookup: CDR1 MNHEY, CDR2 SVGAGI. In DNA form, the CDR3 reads TGTGCCAGCAGTTCCGGAGATGGCGGCTACTACGAGCAGTACTTC. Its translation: CASSSGDGGYYEQYF.

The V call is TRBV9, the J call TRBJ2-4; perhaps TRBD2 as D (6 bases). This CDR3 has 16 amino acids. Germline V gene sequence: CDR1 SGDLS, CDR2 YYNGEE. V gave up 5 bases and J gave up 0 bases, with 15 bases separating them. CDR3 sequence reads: CASSSGTPIAKNIQYF. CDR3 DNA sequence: TGTGCCAGCAGTTCCGGGACTCCAATAGCCAAAAACATTCAGTACTTC. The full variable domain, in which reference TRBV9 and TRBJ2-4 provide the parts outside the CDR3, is DSGVTQTPKHLITATGQRVTLRCSPRSGDLSVYWYQQSLDQGLQFLIQYYNGEERAKGNILERFSAQQFPDLHSELNLSSLELGDSALYFCASSSGTPIAKNIQYFGAGTRLSVL.

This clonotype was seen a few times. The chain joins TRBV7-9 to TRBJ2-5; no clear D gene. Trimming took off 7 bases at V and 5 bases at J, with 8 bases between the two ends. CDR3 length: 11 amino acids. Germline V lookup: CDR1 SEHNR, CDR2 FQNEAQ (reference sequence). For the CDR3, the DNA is TGTGCCAGCATCGGTACGGAGACCCAGTACTTC. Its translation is CASIGTETQYF.

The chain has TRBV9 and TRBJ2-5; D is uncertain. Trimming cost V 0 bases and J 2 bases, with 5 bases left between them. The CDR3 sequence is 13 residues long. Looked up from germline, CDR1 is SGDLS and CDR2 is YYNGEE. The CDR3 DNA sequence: TGTGCCAGCAGCGTAGCCACACAAGAGACCCAGTACTTC. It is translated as CASSVATQETQYF. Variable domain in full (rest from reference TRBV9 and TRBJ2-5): DSGVTQTPKHLITATGQRVTLRCSPRSGDLSVYWYQQSLDQGLQFLIQYYNGEERAKGNILERFSAQQFPDLHSELNLSSLELGDSALYFCASSVATQETQYFGPGTRLLVL.